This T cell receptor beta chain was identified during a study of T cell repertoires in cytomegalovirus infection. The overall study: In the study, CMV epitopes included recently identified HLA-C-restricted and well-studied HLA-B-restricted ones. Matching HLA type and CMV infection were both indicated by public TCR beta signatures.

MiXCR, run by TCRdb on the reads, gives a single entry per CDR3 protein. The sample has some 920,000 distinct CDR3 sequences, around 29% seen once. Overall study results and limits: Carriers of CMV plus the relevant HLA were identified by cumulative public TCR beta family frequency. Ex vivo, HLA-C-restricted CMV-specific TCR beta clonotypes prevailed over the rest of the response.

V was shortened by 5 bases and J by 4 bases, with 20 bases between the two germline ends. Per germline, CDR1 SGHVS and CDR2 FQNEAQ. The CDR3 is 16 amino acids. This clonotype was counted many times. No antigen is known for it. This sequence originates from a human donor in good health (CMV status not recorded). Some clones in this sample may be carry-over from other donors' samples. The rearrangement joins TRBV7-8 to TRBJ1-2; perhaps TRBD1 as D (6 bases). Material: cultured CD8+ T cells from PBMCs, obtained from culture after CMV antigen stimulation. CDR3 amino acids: CASSPLRGAASYGYTF. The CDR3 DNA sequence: TGTGCCAGCAGCCCCCTAAGGGGGGCGGCCTCCTATGGCTACACCTTC.